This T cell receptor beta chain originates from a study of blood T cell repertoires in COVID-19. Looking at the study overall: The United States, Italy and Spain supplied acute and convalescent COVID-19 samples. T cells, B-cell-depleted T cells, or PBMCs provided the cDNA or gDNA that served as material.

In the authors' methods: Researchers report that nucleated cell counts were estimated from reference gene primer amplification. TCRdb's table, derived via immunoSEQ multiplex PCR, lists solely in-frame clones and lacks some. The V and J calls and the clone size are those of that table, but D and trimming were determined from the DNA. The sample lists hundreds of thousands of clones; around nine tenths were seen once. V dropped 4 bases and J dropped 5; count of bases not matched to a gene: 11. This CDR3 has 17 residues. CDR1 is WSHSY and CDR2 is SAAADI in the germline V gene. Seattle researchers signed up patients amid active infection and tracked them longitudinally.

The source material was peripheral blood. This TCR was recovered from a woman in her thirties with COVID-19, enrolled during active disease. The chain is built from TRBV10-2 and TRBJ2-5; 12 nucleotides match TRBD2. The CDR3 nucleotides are TGCGCCAGCAGTGCGGGCCTAGCGGGGGGGTTGGGGGAGACCCAGTACTTC. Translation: CASSAGLAGGLGETQYF.